This is a list of T cell receptor beta chains from one sample in a study of shared T cell receptors in the human thymus. TCRdb keeps only in-frame clones here, not all; method: immunoSEQ multiplex PCR. The data show some 720,000 clones, roughly 90% seen once. This sample also appeared in a second study, on human thymus T cells.

Sequencing was done on a sample of thymocytes. These receptors were obtained from a boy under three years old with a congenital heart defect. The CDR3 runs from the conserved cysteine through the conserved F or W. Fields, in order: V gene, CDR3 protein.

TRBV28	CASSRGWVSGRSGGYTF
TRBV6-1	CASSRRQGNTEAFF
TRBV28	CASSPPWELWDTDTQYF
TRBV2	CASSPADSYEQYF
TRBV4-3	CASSPYRVAHSYEQYF
TRBV4-2	CASSQVILLLAEGGDTGELFF
TRBV14	CASSRRLAGECNEQFF
TRBV15	CATSRDPRLDQGNTGELFF
TRBV27	CASSFRVERGYTGELFF
TRBV27	CASSPLSGHRSGNTIYF
TRBV25-1	CASSELGDRDLYQETQYF
TRBV7-9	CASSLNPEYEQYF
TRBV5-1	CASSLGFGYNEKLFF
TRBV18	CASSPELHSYNEQFF
TRBV4-1	CASSYRGHHTGELFF
TRBV19	CASKGTDYGYTF
TRBV30	CAWREAAGSTNEKLFF
TRBV28	CATKGGKGKTHTEAFF
TRBV12-2	CASRLDSLRGQPQHF
TRBV4-1	CASSQEDGPGGYEQYF
TRBV21-1	CASSKGGVGDRDLNQPQHF
TRBV5-1	CASSTLISGVSQQETQYF
TRBV19	CASSVPGLTNTGELFF
TRBV27	CASSLSSAQASGNEQFF
TRBV27	CASSVGTSVPYEQYF
TRBV7-6	CASSLSLDRACEQYF
TRBV7-4	CASSLAPPGSSGYTF
TRBV29-1	CSVEDRRTGKVTEAFF
TRBV7-8	CASRLVSQGPSYEQYF
TRBV25-1	CASSLMRGTSGRTDTQYF
TRBV28	CASTGGLAKNIQYF
TRBV4-2	CASSQGGGSGQPQHF
TRBV6-5	CASRWRVSGETQYF
TRBV19	CASSTHRPWGGENTEAFF
TRBV7-9	CASSLKKHRDPGETQYF
TRBV28	CASSPELTDTQYF
TRBV7-6	CASSPPHSGGTDTEAFF
TRBV23-1	CASSPGTEAFF
TRBV7-6	CASSTRQGGETQYF
TRBV4-3	CASSRNRVARGTEAFF
TRBV4-3	CASSPDRSPGETQYF
TRBV4-3	CASSREGMLAGPRDTQYF
TRBV7-2	CASSLRGLGSSTDTQYF
TRBV18	CASSRQGESDNQETQYF
TRBV9	CASSVAQRVENNEQFF
TRBV21-1	CASSKPTSVSNEQFF
TRBV29-1	CSVVRLAGAKNIQYF
TRBV29-1	CSVEGGSTHEQYF
TRBV30	CAWSVYPRHPTYEQYF
TRBV27	CASSPLGGGFLGEQYF
TRBV7-3	CASSHLGRQSSGANVLTF
TRBV28	CASRRVATNEKLFF
TRBV29-1	CSVSTGVDNQPQHF
TRBV19	CASSIGREPGELFF
TRBV28	CASSSGTGGEDYEQYF
TRBV19	CASVGPLGLSKNIQYF
TRBV14	CASSHRREAYNEQFF
TRBV4-3	CASSQGRQPLF
TRBV5-4	CASSLGLGDEQYF